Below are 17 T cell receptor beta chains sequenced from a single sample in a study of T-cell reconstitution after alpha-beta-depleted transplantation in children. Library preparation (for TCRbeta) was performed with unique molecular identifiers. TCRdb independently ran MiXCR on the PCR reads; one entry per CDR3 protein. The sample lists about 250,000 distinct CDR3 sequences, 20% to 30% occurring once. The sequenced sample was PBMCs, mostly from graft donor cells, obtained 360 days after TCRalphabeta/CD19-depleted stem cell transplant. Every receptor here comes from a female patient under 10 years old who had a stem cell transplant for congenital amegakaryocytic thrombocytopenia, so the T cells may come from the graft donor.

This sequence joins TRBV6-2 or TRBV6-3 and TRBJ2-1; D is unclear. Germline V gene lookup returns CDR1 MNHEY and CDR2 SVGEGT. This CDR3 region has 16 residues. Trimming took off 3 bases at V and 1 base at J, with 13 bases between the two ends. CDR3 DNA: TGTGCCAGCAGTTATAGCATCTCGACGTCCTACAATGAGCAGTTCTTC. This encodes CASSYSISTSYNEQFF.

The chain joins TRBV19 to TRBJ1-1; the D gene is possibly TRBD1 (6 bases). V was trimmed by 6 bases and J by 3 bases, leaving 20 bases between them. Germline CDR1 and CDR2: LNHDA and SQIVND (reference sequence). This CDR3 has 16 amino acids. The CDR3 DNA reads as TGTGCCAGTAGCAACAGGGACTTGAATGGGTACACTGAAGCTTTCTTT. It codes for CASSNRDLNGYTEAFF.

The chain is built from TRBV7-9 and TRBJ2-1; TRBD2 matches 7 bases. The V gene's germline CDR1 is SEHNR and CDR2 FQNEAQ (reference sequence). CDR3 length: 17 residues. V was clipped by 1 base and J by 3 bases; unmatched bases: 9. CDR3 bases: TGTGCCAGCAGCTTAGGGCTAGCGGTCACCCTCTACAATGAGCAGTTCTTC. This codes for CASSLGLAVTLYNEQFF.

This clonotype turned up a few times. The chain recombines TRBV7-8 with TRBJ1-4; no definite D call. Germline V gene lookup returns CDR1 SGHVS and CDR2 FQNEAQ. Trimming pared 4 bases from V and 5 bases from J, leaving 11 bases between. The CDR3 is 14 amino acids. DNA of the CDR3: TGTGCCAGCAGCTACGCTGGACGGAATGAAAAACTGTTTTTT. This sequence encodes CASSYAGRNEKLFF.

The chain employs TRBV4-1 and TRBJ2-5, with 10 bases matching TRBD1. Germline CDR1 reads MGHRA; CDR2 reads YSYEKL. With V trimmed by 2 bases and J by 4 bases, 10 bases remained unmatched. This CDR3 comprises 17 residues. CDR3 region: CASSQNLGTGASETQYF. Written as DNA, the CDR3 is TGCGCCAGCAGCCAAAATTTAGGGACAGGGGCGTCAGAGACCCAGTACTTC.

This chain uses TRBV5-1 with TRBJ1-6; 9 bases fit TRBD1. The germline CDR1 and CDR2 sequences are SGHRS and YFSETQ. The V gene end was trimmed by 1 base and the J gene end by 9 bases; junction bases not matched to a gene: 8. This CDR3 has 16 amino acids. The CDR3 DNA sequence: TGCGCCAGCAGCTTGACTCAGGACAGGGGTAGTTCACCCCTCCACTTT. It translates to CASSLTQDRGSSPLHF.

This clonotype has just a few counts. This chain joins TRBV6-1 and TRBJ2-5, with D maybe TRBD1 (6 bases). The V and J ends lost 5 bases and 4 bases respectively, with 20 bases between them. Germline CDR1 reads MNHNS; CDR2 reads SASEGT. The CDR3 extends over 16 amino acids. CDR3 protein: CASSISPTGLLETQYF. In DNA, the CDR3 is TGTGCCAGCAGTATTTCCCCGACAGGCCTTCTAGAGACCCAGTACTTC.

CDR3 amino acids: CASSQTERSNYGYTF. DNA for the CDR3: TGCGCCAGCAGCCAAACGGAGAGATCTAACTATGGCTACACCTTC. The chain combines TRBV4-1 with TRBJ1-2; D gene ambiguous. In germline, CDR1 is MGHRA, CDR2 YSYEKL. V lost 2 bases to trimming and J lost 0 bases, with 10 bases between them. The CDR3 runs to 15 residues.

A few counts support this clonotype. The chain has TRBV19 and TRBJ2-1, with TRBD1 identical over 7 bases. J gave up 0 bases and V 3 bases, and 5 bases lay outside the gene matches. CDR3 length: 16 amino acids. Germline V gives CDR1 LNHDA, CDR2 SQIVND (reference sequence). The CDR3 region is CASSISTGSSYNEQFF. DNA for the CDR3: TGTGCCAGTAGTATTTCGACAGGGAGCTCCTACAATGAGCAGTTCTTC.

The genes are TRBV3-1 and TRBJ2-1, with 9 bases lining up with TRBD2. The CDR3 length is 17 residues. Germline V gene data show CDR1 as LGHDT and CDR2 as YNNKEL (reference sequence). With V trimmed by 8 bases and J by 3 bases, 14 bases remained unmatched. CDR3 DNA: TGTGCCAGCCAGCCAGCCTGGCGGGGGGGCGTCTACAATGAGCAGTTCTTC. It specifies CASQPAWRGGVYNEQFF.

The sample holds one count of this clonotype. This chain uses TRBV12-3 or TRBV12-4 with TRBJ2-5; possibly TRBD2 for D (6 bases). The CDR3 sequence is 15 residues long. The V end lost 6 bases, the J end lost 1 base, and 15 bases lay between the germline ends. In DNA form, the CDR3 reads TGTGCCAGCAGCTTAAACGGACTAATCCAAGAGACCCAGTACTTC. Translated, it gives CASSLNGLIQETQYF.

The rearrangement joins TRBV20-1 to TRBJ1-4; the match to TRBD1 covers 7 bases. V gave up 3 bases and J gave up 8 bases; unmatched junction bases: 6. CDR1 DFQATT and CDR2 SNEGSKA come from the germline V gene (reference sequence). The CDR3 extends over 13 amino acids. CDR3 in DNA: TGCAGTGCTAGCACCACAGGGGACGAAAAACTGTTTTTT. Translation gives CSASTTGDEKLFF.

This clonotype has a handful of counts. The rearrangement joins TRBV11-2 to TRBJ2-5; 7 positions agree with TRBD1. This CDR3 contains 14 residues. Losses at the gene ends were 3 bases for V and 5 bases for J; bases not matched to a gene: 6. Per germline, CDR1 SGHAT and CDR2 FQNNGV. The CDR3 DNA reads TGTGCCAGCAGCTTTCAGACAGGGCACGAGACCCAGTACTTC. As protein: CASSFQTGHETQYF.

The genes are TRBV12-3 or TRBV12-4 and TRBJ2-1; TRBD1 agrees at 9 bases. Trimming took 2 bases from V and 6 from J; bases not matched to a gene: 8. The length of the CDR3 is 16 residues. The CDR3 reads CASSLWDRVRSNEQFF. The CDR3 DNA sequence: TGTGCCAGCAGTTTATGGGACAGGGTTAGATCCAATGAGCAGTTCTTC.

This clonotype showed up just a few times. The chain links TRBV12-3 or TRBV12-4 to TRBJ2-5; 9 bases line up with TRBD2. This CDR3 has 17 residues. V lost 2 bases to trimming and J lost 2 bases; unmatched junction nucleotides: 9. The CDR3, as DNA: TGTGCCAGCAGTTTAATCGGTAGCGGGGGCCATCAAGAGACCCAGTACTTC. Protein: CASSLIGSGGHQETQYF.

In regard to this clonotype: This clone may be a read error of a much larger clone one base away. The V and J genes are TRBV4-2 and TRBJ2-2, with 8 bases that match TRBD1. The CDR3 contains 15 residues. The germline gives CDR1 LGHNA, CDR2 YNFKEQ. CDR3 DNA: TGTGCCAGCAGCCTGACAGGGGCGAACACCTGGGAGCTGTTTTTT. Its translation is CASSLTGANTWELFF.

The CDR3 protein is CAISEDRGIKRSTEAFF. The CDR3 coding sequence is TGTGCCATCAGTGAAGACAGGGGGATAAAGAGAAGCACTGAAGCTTTCTTT. The chain uses TRBV10-3 and TRBJ1-1, with 9 nucleotides matching TRBD1. J gave up 4 bases and V 3 bases, and 12 bases lay outside the gene matches. The CDR3 is made up of 17 amino acids. Per germline, CDR1 ENHRY and CDR2 SYGVKD.